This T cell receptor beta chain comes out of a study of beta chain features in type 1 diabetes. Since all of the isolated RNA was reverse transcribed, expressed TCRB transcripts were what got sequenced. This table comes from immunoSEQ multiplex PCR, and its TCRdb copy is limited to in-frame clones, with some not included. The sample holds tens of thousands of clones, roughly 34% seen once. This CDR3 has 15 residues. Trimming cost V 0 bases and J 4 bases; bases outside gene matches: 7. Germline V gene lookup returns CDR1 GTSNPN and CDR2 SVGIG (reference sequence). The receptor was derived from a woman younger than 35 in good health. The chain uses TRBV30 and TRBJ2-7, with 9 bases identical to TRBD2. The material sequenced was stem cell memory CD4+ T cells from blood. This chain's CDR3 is CAWSVGLASVYEQYF. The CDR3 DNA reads TGTGCCTGGAGTGTGGGACTAGCTAGTGTTTACGAGCAGTACTTC.